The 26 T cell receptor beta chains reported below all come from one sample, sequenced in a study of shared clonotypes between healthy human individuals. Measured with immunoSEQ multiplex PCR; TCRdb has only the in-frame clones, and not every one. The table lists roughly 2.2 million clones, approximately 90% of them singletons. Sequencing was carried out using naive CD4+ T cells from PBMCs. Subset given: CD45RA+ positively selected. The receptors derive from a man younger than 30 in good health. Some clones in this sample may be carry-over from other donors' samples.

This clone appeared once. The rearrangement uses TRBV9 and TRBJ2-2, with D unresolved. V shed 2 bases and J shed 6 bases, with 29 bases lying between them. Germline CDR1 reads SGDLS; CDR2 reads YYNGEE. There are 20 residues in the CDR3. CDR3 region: CASSVGPFLNLRKSPGELFF. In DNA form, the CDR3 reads TGTGCCAGCAGCGTCGGACCCTTCCTTAATTTGAGAAAAAGCCCCGGGGAGCTGTTTTTT.

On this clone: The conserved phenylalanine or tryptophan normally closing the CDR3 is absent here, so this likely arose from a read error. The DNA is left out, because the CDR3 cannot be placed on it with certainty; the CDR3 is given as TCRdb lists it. This CDR3 is CARSLVSAGA. This sequence joins TRBV5-3 and TRBJ2-7; the table's D call TRBD2 went unverified against the DNA. TRBV5-3 is annotated as an ORF whose role is uncertain. The CDR3 extends over 10 residues, inclusive of both ends.

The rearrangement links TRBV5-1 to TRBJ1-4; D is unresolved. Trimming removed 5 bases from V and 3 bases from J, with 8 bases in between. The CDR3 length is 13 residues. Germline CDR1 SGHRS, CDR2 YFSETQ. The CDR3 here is CASRSASNEKLFF. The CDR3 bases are TGCGCCAGCAGGTCAGCCTCTAATGAAAAACTGTTTTTT.

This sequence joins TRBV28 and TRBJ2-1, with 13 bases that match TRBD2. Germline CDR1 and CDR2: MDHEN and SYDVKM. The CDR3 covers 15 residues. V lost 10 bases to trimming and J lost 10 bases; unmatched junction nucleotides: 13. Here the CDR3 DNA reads TGTGCCACCGTCAGTTCGGGACTAGCGGGAAGGGAGCAGTTCTTC. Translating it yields CATVSSGLAGREQFF.

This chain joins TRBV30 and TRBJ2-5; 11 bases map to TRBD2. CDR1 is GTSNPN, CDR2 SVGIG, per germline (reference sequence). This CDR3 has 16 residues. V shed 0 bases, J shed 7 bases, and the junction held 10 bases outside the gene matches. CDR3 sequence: CAWSVHTSGSLRTQYF. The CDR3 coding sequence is TGTGCCTGGAGTGTACATACTAGCGGGAGTTTAAGGACCCAGTACTTC. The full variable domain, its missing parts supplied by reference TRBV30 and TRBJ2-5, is SQTIHQWPATLVQPVGSPLSLECTVEGTSNPNLYWYRQAAGRGLQLLFYSVGIGQISSEVPQNLSASRPQDRQFILSSKKLLLSDSGFYLCAWSVHTSGSLRTQYFGPGTRLLVL.

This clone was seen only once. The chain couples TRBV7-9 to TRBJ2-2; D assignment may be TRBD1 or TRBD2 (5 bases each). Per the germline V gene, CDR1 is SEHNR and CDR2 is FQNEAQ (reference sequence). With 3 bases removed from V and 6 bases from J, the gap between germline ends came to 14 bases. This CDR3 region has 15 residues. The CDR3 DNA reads TGTGCCAGCAGCTTGAGGGGAACACCTTCCGGGGAGCTGTTTTTT. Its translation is CASSLRGTPSGELFF.

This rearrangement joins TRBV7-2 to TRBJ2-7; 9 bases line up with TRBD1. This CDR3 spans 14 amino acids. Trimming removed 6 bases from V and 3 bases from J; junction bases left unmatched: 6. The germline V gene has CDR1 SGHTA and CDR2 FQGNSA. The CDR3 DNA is TGTGCCAGCAGGCCAGGACAGGGGAACTACGAGCAGTACTTC. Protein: CASRPGQGNYEQYF.

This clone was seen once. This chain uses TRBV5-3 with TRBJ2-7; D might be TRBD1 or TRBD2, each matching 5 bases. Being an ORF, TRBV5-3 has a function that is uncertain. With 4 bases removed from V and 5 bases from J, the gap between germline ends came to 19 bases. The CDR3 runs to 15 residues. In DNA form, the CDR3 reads TGTGCCAGAAGCGCCCCGGGACCCTCGGCTCACGAGCAGTACTTC. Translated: CARSAPGPSAHEQYF.

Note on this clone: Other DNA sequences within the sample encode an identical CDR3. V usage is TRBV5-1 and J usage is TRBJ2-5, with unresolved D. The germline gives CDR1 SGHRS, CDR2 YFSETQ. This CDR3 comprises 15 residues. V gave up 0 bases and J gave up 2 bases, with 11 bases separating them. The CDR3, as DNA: TGCGCCAGCAGCTTGGTTGGACCGGTACAAGAGACCCAGTACTTC. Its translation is CASSLVGPVQETQYF.

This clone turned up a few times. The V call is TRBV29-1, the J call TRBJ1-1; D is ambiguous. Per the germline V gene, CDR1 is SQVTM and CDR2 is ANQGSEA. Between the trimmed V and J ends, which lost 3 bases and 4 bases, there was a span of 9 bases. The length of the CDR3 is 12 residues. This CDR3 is CSVEDGRTEAFF. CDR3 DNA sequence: TGCAGCGTTGAGGACGGCCGCACTGAAGCTTTCTTT.

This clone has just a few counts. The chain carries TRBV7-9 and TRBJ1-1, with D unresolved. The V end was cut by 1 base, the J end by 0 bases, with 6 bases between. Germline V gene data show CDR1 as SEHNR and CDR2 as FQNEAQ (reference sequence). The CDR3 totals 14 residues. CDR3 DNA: TGTGCCAGCAGCTTAGGGGAACTGAACACTGAAGCTTTCTTT. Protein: CASSLGELNTEAFF.

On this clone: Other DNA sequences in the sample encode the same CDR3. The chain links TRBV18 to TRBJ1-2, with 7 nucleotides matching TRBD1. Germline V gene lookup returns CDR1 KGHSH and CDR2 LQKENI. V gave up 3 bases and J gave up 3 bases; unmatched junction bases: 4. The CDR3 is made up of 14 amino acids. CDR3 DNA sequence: TGTGCCAGCTCACCGGCAGGGGGTGACTATGGCTACACCTTC. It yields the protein CASSPAGGDYGYTF.

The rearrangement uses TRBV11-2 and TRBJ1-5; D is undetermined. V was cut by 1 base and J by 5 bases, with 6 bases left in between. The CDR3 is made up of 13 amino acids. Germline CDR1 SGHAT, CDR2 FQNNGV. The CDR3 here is CASSLGSHQPQHF. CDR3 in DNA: TGTGCCAGCAGCTTAGGGTCGCATCAGCCCCAGCATTTT.

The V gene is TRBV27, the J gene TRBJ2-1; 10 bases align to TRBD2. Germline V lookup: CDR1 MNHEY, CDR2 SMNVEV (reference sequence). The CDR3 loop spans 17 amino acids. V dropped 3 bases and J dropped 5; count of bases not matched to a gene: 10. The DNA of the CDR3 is TGTGCCAGCAGTTTCTCTAGCGGGGGAAAACTACACAATGAGCAGTTCTTC. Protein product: CASSFSSGGKLHNEQFF.

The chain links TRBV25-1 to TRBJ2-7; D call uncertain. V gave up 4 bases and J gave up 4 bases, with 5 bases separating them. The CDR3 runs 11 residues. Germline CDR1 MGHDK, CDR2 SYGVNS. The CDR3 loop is CASSALYEQYF. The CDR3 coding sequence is TGTGCCAGCAGTGCTTTATACGAGCAGTACTTC.

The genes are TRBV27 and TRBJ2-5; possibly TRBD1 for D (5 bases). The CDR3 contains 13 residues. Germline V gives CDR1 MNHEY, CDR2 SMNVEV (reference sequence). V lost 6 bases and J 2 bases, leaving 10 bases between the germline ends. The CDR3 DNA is TGTGCCAGCAGGGCAGGGCAGCAAGAGACCCAGTACTTC. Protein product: CASRAGQQETQYF.

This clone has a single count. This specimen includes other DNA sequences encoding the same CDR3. CDR3 in DNA: TGTGCCAGCAGTGTTAGGGGGTCCTACGAGCAGTACTTC. Amino acids: CASSVRGSYEQYF. The V and J genes are TRBV6-1 and TRBJ2-7, with D maybe TRBD1 (6 bases). This CDR3 region has 13 residues. From germline, CDR1 is MNHNS and CDR2 SASEGT. The V end lost 4 bases, the J end lost 1 base, and 8 bases lay between the germline ends.

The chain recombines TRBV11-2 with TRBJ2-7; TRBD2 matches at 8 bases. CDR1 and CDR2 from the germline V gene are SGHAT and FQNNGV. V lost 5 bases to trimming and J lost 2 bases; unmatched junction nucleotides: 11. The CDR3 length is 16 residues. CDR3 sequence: CASSPGGTRGAYEQYF. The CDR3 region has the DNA TGTGCCAGCAGCCCCGGCGGGACTAGAGGGGCCTACGAGCAGTACTTC.

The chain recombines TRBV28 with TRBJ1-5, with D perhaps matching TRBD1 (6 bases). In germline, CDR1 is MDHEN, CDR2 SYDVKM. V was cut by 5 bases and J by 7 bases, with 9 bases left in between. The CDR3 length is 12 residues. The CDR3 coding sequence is TGTGCCAGCAGTACAGGGCGGCAGCCCCAGCATTTT. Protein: CASSTGRQPQHF.

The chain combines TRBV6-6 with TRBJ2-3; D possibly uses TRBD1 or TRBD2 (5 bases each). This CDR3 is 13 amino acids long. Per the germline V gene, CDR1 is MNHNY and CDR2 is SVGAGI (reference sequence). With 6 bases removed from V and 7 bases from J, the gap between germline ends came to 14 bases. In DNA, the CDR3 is TGTGCCAGCAGCCTACCGGGACCCCATACGCAGTATTTT. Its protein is CASSLPGPHTQYF.

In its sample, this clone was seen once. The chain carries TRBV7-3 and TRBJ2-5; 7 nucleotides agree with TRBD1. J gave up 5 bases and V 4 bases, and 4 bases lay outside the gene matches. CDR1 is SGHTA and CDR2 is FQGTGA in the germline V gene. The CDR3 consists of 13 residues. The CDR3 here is CASSSMTGETQYF. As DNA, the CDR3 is TGTGCCAGCAGCTCCATGACAGGGGAGACCCAGTACTTC.

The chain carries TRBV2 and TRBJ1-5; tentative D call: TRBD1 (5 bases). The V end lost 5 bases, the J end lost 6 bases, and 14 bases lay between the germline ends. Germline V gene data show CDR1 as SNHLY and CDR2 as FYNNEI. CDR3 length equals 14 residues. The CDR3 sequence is CASSLGGAAQPQHF. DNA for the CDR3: TGTGCCAGCAGTCTGGGAGGGGCGGCTCAGCCCCAGCATTTT. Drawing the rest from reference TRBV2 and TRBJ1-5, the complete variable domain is EPEVTQTPSHQVTQMGQEVILRCVPISNHLYFYWYRQILGQKVEFLVSFYNNEISEKSEIFDDQFSVERPDGSNFTLKIRSTKLEDSAMYFCASSLGGAAQPQHFGDGTRLSIL.

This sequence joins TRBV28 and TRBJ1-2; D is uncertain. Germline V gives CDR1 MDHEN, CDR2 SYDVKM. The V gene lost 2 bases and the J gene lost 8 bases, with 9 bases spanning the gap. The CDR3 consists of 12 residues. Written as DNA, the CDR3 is TGTGCCAGCAGTTTAAGTGATTCGGGCTACACCTTC. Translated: CASSLSDSGYTF.

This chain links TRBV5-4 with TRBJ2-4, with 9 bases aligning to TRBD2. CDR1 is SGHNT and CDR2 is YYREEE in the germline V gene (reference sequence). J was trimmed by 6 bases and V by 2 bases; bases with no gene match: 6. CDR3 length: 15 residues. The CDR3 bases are TGTGCCAGCAGCTTTAGCGGGAGTATCGGAAACATTCAGTACTTC. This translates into CASSFSGSIGNIQYF.

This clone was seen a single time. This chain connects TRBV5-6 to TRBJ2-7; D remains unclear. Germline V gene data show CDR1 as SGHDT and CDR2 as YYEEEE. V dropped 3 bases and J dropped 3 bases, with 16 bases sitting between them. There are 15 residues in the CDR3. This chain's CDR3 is CASSSRRLPNYEQYF. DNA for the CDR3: TGTGCCAGCAGCTCCAGACGTTTGCCTAACTACGAGCAGTACTTC. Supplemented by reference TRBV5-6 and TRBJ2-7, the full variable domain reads DAGVTQSPTHLIKTRGQQVTLRCSPKSGHDTVSWYQQALGQGPQFIFQYYEEEERQRGNFPDRFSGHQFPNYSSELNVNALLLGDSALYLCASSSRRLPNYEQYFGPGTRLTVT.

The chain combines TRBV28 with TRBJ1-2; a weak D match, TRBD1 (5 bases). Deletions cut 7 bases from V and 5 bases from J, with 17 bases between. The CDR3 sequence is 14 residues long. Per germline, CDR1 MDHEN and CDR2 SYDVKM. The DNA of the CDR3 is TGTGCCAGCACCCTGGTGGGGGTTGGATATGGCTACACCTTC. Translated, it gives CASTLVGVGYGYTF.